These T cell receptor beta chains were read from a single sample in a study of cytomegalovirus exposure and HLA in healthy donors. TCRdb's table, derived via immunoSEQ multiplex PCR, lists solely in-frame clones and lacks some. This table has roughly 140,000 clones, 78% appearing once. Specimen: PBMCs. Receptor source: a female donor in good health and CMV-seronegative. The CDR3 runs from the conserved cysteine through the conserved F or W. Fields, in order: D gene, V gene, J gene, clone size, CDR3 protein, CDR3 DNA. The D gene is left open where the match is weak. Not every row has a clone size; where given, it reads once, few, many or a size class.

d_gene: .; v_gene: TRBV11-1; j_gene: TRBJ2-7; abundance: .; CDR3aa: CASSLRLGDAEQYF; CDR3nt: TGTGCCAGCAGCTTGCGGCTAGGAGACGCCGAGCAGTACTTC
d_gene: .; v_gene: TRBV6-1; j_gene: TRBJ1-3; abundance: .; CDR3aa: CASSDLSGNTIYF; CDR3nt: TGTGCCAGCAGTGATCTGTCTGGAAACACCATATATTTT
d_gene: TRBD1; v_gene: TRBV29-1; j_gene: TRBJ2-2; abundance: .; CDR3aa: CSVEAGQGAGELFF; CDR3nt: TGCAGCGTTGAAGCCGGACAGGGAGCCGGGGAGCTGTTTTTT
d_gene: TRBD1; v_gene: TRBV27; j_gene: TRBJ1-1; abundance: .; CDR3aa: CASSPPWTGRTNTEAFF; CDR3nt: TGTGCCAGCAGTCCACCTTGGACAGGGAGAACGAACACTGAAGCTTTCTTT
d_gene: .; v_gene: TRBV7-9; j_gene: TRBJ2-1; abundance: .; CDR3aa: CASSSFDEQFF; CDR3nt: TGTGCCAGCAGCTCCTTCGATGAGCAGTTCTTC
d_gene: .; v_gene: TRBV29-1; j_gene: TRBJ2-2; abundance: .; CDR3aa: CSVVRGPGELFF; CDR3nt: TGCAGCGTTGTAAGGGGCCCCGGGGAGCTGTTTTTT
d_gene: TRBD2; v_gene: TRBV5-4; j_gene: TRBJ2-2; abundance: .; CDR3aa: CASSVAGGPHGELFF; CDR3nt: TGTGCCAGCTCCGTAGCGGGGGGGCCGCACGGGGAGCTGTTTTTT
d_gene: .; v_gene: TRBV5-1; j_gene: TRBJ2-7; abundance: .; CDR3aa: CASSLTGRERDEQYF; CDR3nt: TGCGCCAGCAGCTTGACGGGCCGGGAGAGGGACGAGCAGTACTTC
d_gene: .; v_gene: TRBV29-1; j_gene: TRBJ1-1; abundance: .; CDR3aa: CSILTGRGTEAFF; CDR3nt: TGCAGCATTCTTACAGGGAGGGGGACTGAAGCTTTCTTT
d_gene: TRBD2; v_gene: TRBV30; j_gene: TRBJ2-1; abundance: .; CDR3aa: CACNYGGGSYNEQFF; CDR3nt: TGTGCCTGTAACTACGGGGGGGGCTCCTACAATGAGCAGTTCTTC
d_gene: .; v_gene: TRBV5-1; j_gene: TRBJ1-1; abundance: few; CDR3aa: CASSARTPMNTEAFF; CDR3nt: TGCGCCAGCAGCGCCCGGACACCGATGAACACTGAAGCTTTCTTT
d_gene: .; v_gene: TRBV11-3; j_gene: TRBJ1-1; abundance: once; CDR3aa: CASKQGGGTEAFF; CDR3nt: TGTGCCAGCAAACAGGGTGGTGGCACTGAAGCTTTCTTT
d_gene: .; v_gene: TRBV28; j_gene: TRBJ2-7; abundance: .; CDR3aa: CASSSPREHTYEQYF; CDR3nt: TGTGCCAGCAGTTCGCCCCGGGAGCATACCTACGAGCAGTACTTC
d_gene: .; v_gene: TRBV27; j_gene: TRBJ2-7; abundance: .; CDR3aa: CASSLSTAMFREQYF; CDR3nt: TGTGCCAGCAGTTTATCCACAGCAATGTTCCGCGAGCAGTACTTC
d_gene: .; v_gene: TRBV10-1; j_gene: TRBJ1-2; abundance: few; CDR3aa: CASSESSSNYGYTF; CDR3nt: TGCGCCAGCAGTGAGTCCAGTTCTAACTATGGCTACACCTTC
d_gene: .; v_gene: TRBV2; j_gene: TRBJ2-2; abundance: few; CDR3aa: CASSVRGSGELFF; CDR3nt: TGTGCCAGCAGTGTCAGGGGAAGCGGGGAGCTGTTTTTT
d_gene: .; v_gene: TRBV28; j_gene: TRBJ1-1; abundance: .; CDR3aa: CASSSRPGGEAFF; CDR3nt: TGTGCCAGCAGCTCGAGGCCCGGAGGTGAAGCTTTCTTT
d_gene: TRBD2; v_gene: TRBV5-1; j_gene: TRBJ2-3; abundance: .; CDR3aa: CASSWLAGGPTDTQYF; CDR3nt: TGCGCCAGCAGCTGGCTAGCGGGGGGGCCCACAGATACGCAGTATTTT
d_gene: .; v_gene: TRBV18; j_gene: TRBJ1-1; abundance: .; CDR3aa: CASTTMGPSLSNTEAFF; CDR3nt: TGTGCCAGCACAACTATGGGGCCGAGTCTATCGAACACTGAAGCTTTCTTT
d_gene: .; v_gene: TRBV6-5; j_gene: TRBJ2-7; abundance: few; CDR3aa: CASSYSRVLAAEQYF; CDR3nt: TGTGCCAGCAGTTACTCGAGGGTTCTAGCAGCCGAGCAGTACTTC
d_gene: TRBD1; v_gene: TRBV25-1; j_gene: TRBJ1-1; abundance: .; CDR3aa: CASTPGGGLAFF; CDR3nt: TGTGCCAGCACCCCAGGGGGTGGGTTGGCTTTCTTT
d_gene: TRBD2; v_gene: TRBV11-2; j_gene: TRBJ2-1; abundance: .; CDR3aa: CASSLDPSGRGEQFF; CDR3nt: TGTGCCAGCAGCTTAGATCCTAGCGGGAGGGGTGAGCAGTTCTTC